Presented here are 13 T cell receptor beta chains from one specimen sequenced in a study of OX40 agonist ivuxolimab in advanced cancers. TCRdb's table, derived via immunoSEQ multiplex PCR, lists solely in-frame clones and lacks some. The sample lists tens of thousands of clones, about 86% occurring once. The sequencing here drew on CD4+ or CD8+ T cells sorted from blood, taken in a trial of the OX40 agonist ivuxolimab. The receptors shown here come from an adult with an advanced solid tumor such as melanoma, head and neck, liver or kidney cancer.

The chain couples TRBV9 to TRBJ1-3; D perhaps matches TRBD1 (5 bases). There are 15 residues in the CDR3. In germline, CDR1 is SGDLS, CDR2 YYNGEE. Trimming cost V 0 bases and J 1 base, with 8 bases left between them. The CDR3 sequence is CASSVGGVSGNTIYF. DNA for the CDR3: TGTGCCAGCAGCGTAGGGGGGGTTTCTGGAAACACCATATATTTT.

The chain is built from TRBV19 and TRBJ1-2, with no clear D. Germline assignment: CDR1 LNHDA and CDR2 SQIVND (reference sequence). This CDR3 has 11 amino acids. Trimming shortened V by 5 bases and J by 4 bases, and 5 bases separated the two germline ends. CDR3 in amino acids: CASSPTYGYTF. As DNA, the CDR3 is TGTGCCAGTAGTCCCACCTATGGCTACACCTTC.

V and J are TRBV10-3 and TRBJ1-1; no reliable D call. The V end lost 3 bases, the J end lost 0 bases, and 11 bases lay between the germline ends. Per germline, CDR1 ENHRY and CDR2 SYGVKD. The CDR3 extends over 15 amino acids. CDR3 in amino acids: CAISDRSVLNTEAFF. The CDR3 DNA sequence: TGTGCCATCAGTGATCGGTCGGTTCTGAACACTGAAGCTTTCTTT.

The chain has TRBV6-1 and TRBJ1-1; 11 nucleotides line up with TRBD1. Per germline, CDR1 MNHNS and CDR2 SASEGT. V was clipped by 3 bases and J by 3 bases; unmatched bases: 3. The CDR3 is made up of 15 amino acids. CDR3 protein: CASSDSGQGDTEAFF. The DNA for the CDR3 is TGTGCCAGCAGTGATTCGGGACAGGGGGACACTGAAGCTTTCTTT.

The rearrangement links TRBV7-9 to TRBJ1-6, with D possibly being TRBD1 (6 bases). The CDR3 has 17 residues. Trimming stripped 1 base from V and 7 bases from J, with 17 bases between. From germline, CDR1 is SEHNR and CDR2 FQNEAQ (reference sequence). CDR3 in amino acids: CASSLGVGGGRNSPLHF. The CDR3 nucleotides read TGTGCCAGCAGCTTAGGAGTGGGAGGGGGGCGAAATTCACCCCTCCACTTT.

The gene calls are TRBV7-2 and TRBJ2-3; weak D call: TRBD2 (6 bases). The CDR3 is 14 amino acids. V was pared by 5 bases and J by 2 bases, with 11 bases between. Germline V CDR1 and CDR2: SGHTA, FQGNSA. The CDR3 protein is CASSRDSNTDTQYF. The CDR3 DNA sequence: TGTGCCAGCAGCCGGGACTCTAACACAGATACGCAGTATTTT.

This clone has more than one count but fewer than ten. The V gene is TRBV6-5, the J gene TRBJ2-7; 8 bases are shared with TRBD1. Germline CDR1 is MNHEY and CDR2 is SVGAGI. The CDR3 runs to 15 residues. The V and J ends lost 5 bases and 4 bases, in that order; junction bases with no gene match: 10. CDR3 region: CASSQSGGASYEQYF. The CDR3 DNA reads TGTGCCAGCAGTCAGTCAGGGGGCGCAAGTTACGAGCAGTACTTC.

This rearrangement joins TRBV30 to TRBJ1-5; D perhaps matches TRBD1 (5 bases). Germline CDR1 reads GTSNPN; CDR2 reads SVGIG (reference sequence). The CDR3 loop spans 15 amino acids. Between the trimmed V and J ends, which lost 0 bases and 0 bases, there was a span of 9 bases. The CDR3 sequence is CAWSVGDHSNQPQHF. Written as DNA, the CDR3 is TGTGCCTGGAGTGTAGGGGATCATAGCAATCAGCCCCAGCATTTT.

This clone was observed a single time. The V call is TRBV4-1, the J call TRBJ2-7; D perhaps matches TRBD1 (5 bases). Germline values: CDR1 MGHRA, CDR2 YSYEKL. CDR3 size: 15 residues. V was shortened by 2 bases and J by 4 bases, with 15 bases between the two germline ends. This CDR3 is CASSQPRTSRYEQYF. CDR3 DNA: TGCGCCAGCAGCCAACCTAGGACATCCCGTTACGAGCAGTACTTC.

The gene calls are TRBV13 and TRBJ1-2; tentatively, D is TRBD1 (5 bases). Germline CDR1 PRHDT, CDR2 FYEKMQ (reference sequence). CDR3 size: 13 residues. V lost 1 base to trimming and J lost 8 bases, with 11 bases between them. CDR3 in amino acids: CASSLEQGSGYTF. CDR3 bases: TGTGCCAGCAGCTTAGAGCAGGGCTCCGGCTACACCTTC.

V is TRBV23-1 and J is TRBJ2-2, with D maybe TRBD2 (5 bases). TRBV23-1 is noted as an ORF with a role that remains uncertain. The length of the CDR3 is 13 residues. Trimming shortened V by 4 bases and J by 5 bases, and 8 bases separated the two germline ends. CDR3 amino acids: CASSRTGTGELFF. CDR3 nucleotides: TGCGCCAGCAGTCGGACTGGGACCGGGGAGCTGTTTTTT.

The gene calls are TRBV6-6 and TRBJ2-5; D may correspond to TRBD1 or TRBD2 (5 bases each). This CDR3 region has 16 residues. The germline V and J ends were trimmed by 0 bases and 1 base, with 12 bases remaining between them. In germline, CDR1 is MNHNY, CDR2 SVGAGI (reference sequence). CDR3 region: CASSYSRGRGQETQYF. CDR3 nucleotide sequence: TGTGCCAGCAGTTACTCGAGGGGAAGGGGCCAAGAGACCCAGTACTTC.

This clone was found once. V gene TRBV11-2 combines with J gene TRBJ2-7; D ambiguous. Trimming left V 1 base short and J 5 bases short, with 15 bases between. The CDR3 runs to 15 residues. The germline gives CDR1 SGHAT, CDR2 FQNNGV. The CDR3 nucleotides are TGTGCCAGCAGCTTAGTACGGGTTATAACCGACGAGCAGTACTTC. Protein sequence: CASSLVRVITDEQYF. The whole variable domain, filled in from reference TRBV11-2 and TRBJ2-7, reads EAGVAQSPRYKIIEKRQSVAFWCNPISGHATLYWYQQILGQGPKLLIQFQNNGVVDDSQLPKDRFSAERLKGVDSTLKIQPAKLEDSAVYLCASSLVRVITDEQYFGPGTRLTVT.